This is a list of T cell receptor beta chains from one sample in a study of regulatory T cells in long-lasting Graves disease. One entry per CDR3 protein results from TCRdb running MiXCR on the multiplex PCR reads. Altogether roughly 360,000 distinct CDR3 sequences are present, less than 30% being singletons, with the ten largest covering under 35%. Specimen: peripheral blood mononuclear cells (PBMCs), collected when the disease was refractory, from a patient treated with antithyroid drugs. These receptors were collected from a middle-aged woman with Graves disease. The CDR3 runs from the conserved cysteine through the conserved F or W. D genes are given only for firm matches. Size values are once, few and many counts, or a class for expanded clones, and some rows have none.

J,V,D,length,size,DNA,CDR3
TRBJ2-3,TRBV11-2,.,15,.,TGTGCCAGCAGCTTAGCCTTAGCAGGGTTAGATACGCAGTATTTT,CASSLALAGLDTQYF
TRBJ1-2,TRBV20-1,.,11,many,TGCAGGATATCAGCTGACTATGGCTACACCTTC,CRISADYGYTF
TRBJ2-7,TRBV20-1,TRBD1,17,few,TGCAGTGCTAGAGCACTACCGGGGACAGGGTTGGTCTACGAGCAGTACTTC,CSARALPGTGLVYEQYF
TRBJ2-6,TRBV7-9,.,11,many,TGTGCCATCCCCTGGGCCAACGTCCTGACTTTC,CAIPWANVLTF
TRBJ1-1,TRBV28,TRBD1,20,few,TGTGCCAGCAGACCCAACACCGGGACAGGGGTTTATGGATTGGACACTGAAGCTTTCTTT,CASRPNTGTGVYGLDTEAFF
TRBJ1-5,TRBV27,TRBD1,15,few,TGTGCCAGCAGTTTGAACAGGGGCGGGCATCAGCCCCAGCATTTT,CASSLNRGGHQPQHF
TRBJ2-1,TRBV7-9,.,13,.,TGTGCCAGCAGCTTAGGGCAGTATCGTGAGCAGTTCTTC,CASSLGQYREQFF
TRBJ2-2,TRBV19,.,16,.,TGTGCCAGTAGGACGAGGAAGTTCGCGAACACCGGGGAGCTGTTTTTT,CASRTRKFANTGELFF
TRBJ1-5,TRBV19,.,13,few,TGTGCCAGTAGGGACATTTCGGATCAGCCCCAGCATTTT,CASRDISDQPQHF
TRBJ2-1,TRBV28,TRBD2,17,.,TGTGCCAGCAGTTTGCGGCTATTTGTGGGCGGGAGCGATGAGCAGTTCTTC,CASSLRLFVGGSDEQFF
TRBJ1-1,TRBV12-3/TRBV12-4,.,11,many,TGTGCCAGCAGTTTGGGGGCCTCGGCTTTCTTT,CASSLGASAFF
TRBJ2-7,TRBV15,.,16,many,TGTGCCACCAGCAGAGTACCGCCGGACATAGCCTACGAGCAGTACTTC,CATSRVPPDIAYEQYF
TRBJ2-2,TRBV6-9,.,15,.,TGTGCCAGCAGTTACTGGGGGACCTACACCGGGGAGCTGTTTTTT,CASSYWGTYTGELFF
TRBJ2-5,TRBV2,.,14,.,TGTGCCAGCAGTTATACCGGGACTGCGGAGACCCAGTACTTC,CASSYTGTAETQYF
TRBJ2-2,TRBV9,TRBD2,17,.,TGTGCCAGCAGCGCCACTAGCGGTTCAACGAACACCGGGGAGCTGTTTTTT,CASSATSGSTNTGELFF
TRBJ1-1,TRBV2,.,13,many,TGTGCCAGCAGTGTAGGGATGAACACTGAAGCTTTCTTT,CASSVGMNTEAFF
TRBJ1-5,TRBV10-3,.,15,.,TGTGCCATCAGTGAGTCCGGGGACACTCATCAGCCCCAGCATTTT,CAISESGDTHQPQHF
TRBJ2-5,TRBV24-1,TRBD2,16,few,TGTGCCACCAGTGCCCCAGGGACTAGCGGGGGTGAGACCCAGTACTTC,CATSAPGTSGGETQYF
TRBJ2-4,TRBV19,TRBD2,21,many,TGTGCCAGTAATTCCCTTACAGGCGCGGGAGCGACGCACAGAGCCAAAAACATTCAGTACTTC,CASNSLTGAGATHRAKNIQYF
TRBJ2-5,TRBV5-6,TRBD2,15,.,TGTGCCAGCAGCTTCCCCTCGGGGGGGGAAGAGACCCAGTACTTC,CASSFPSGGEETQYF
TRBJ2-7,TRBV11-2,.,15,many,TGTGCCAGCAGTACCAATCTACGAAACTCCTACGAGCAGTACTTC,CASSTNLRNSYEQYF
TRBJ2-5,TRBV28,.,13,many,TGTGCCAGCAGTTTCTTCAGTTTAGAGACCCAGTACTTC,CASSFFSLETQYF
TRBJ2-5,TRBV7-9,TRBD2,15,many,TGTGCCAGCAGCGCGACTAGCGGGAGGAAAGAGACCCAGTACTTC,CASSATSGRKETQYF
TRBJ2-7,TRBV6-1,TRBD2,16,.,TGTGCCAGCAGCCATAGACTAGCGGGAGTTTCTTACGAGCAGTACTTC,CASSHRLAGVSYEQYF
TRBJ2-2,TRBV12-3/TRBV12-4,TRBD1,13,many,TGTGCCATAACGACAGGGGCGAACGGGGAGCTGTTTTTT,CAITTGANGELFF
TRBJ1-5,TRBV4-1,TRBD1,15,.,TGCGCCAGCAGCTCGCCCGGGACAGGGGGACAGCCCCAGCATTTT,CASSSPGTGGQPQHF
TRBJ2-7,TRBV15,.,13,.,TGTGCCACCAGCAGAGATTCTACCTACGAGCAGTACTTC,CATSRDSTYEQYF
TRBJ1-2,TRBV28,.,14,.,TGTGCCAGCAGTTTATTGACAAACAAGGGGGGCTACACCTTC,CASSLLTNKGGYTF
TRBJ2-7,TRBV19,.,13,.,TGTGCCAGTAGTCCTACCCCCCTAGACGAGCAGTACTTC,CASSPTPLDEQYF
TRBJ1-1,TRBV27,.,12,many,TGTGCCAGCAGGGGGCCAGGCACTGAAGCTTTCTTT,CASRGPGTEAFF
TRBJ1-3,TRBV27,TRBD1,15,.,TGTGCCAGCAGTTGGGACAGGGGGCCTGGAAACACCATATATTTT,CASSWDRGPGNTIYF
TRBJ2-5,TRBV28,TRBD2,12,many,TGTGCCAGCAGGGGGGGAGGGACTCCGTTATACTTC,CASRGGGTPLYF
TRBJ1-6,TRBV6-5,TRBD1,16,.,TGTGCCAGCAGTTACGGGGGTACCAGGGGGGGTTCACCCCTCCACTTT,CASSYGGTRGGSPLHF
TRBJ2-5,TRBV5-1,TRBD2,16,.,TGCGCCAGCAGCTTGGACAGCGGGGGACTCGGGGAGACCCAGTACTTC,CASSLDSGGLGETQYF
TRBJ1-2,TRBV12-3/TRBV12-4,.,12,many,TGTGCCAGCAGTTGGCAGACGTATGGCTACACCTTC,CASSWQTYGYTF